The 16 T cell receptor beta chains below all came from one sample that was sequenced in a study of shared clonotypes between healthy human individuals. The method was immunoSEQ multiplex PCR; TCRdb's version includes in-frame clones alone and lacks a portion of them. The sample holds approximately 350,000 clones, about 96% seen once. Sequenced: memory CD8+ T cells sorted from blood. Noted subset: CD45RO+ cells pooled with CCR7-negative TemRA cells. Receptors originate from a man aged 30 to 39 in good health.

The chain joins TRBV5-4 to TRBJ2-3, with 9 bases matching TRBD1. Germline V CDR1 and CDR2: SGHNT, YYREEE (reference sequence). The junction had 10 bases not matched to a gene; V was cut back by 4 bases and J by 1 base. The CDR3 covers 17 residues. Here the CDR3 reads CASSPRGTGRRTDTQYF. The DNA of the CDR3 is TGTGCCAGCAGCCCACGCGGGACAGGGAGACGCACAGATACGCAGTATTTT.

The chain recombines TRBV7-2 with TRBJ2-3, with D possibly matching TRBD2 (6 bases). Trimming cost V 5 bases and J 2 bases, with 20 bases left between them. The CDR3 sequence is 17 residues long. Germline lookup yields CDR1 SGHTA and CDR2 FQGNSA. The CDR3 DNA sequence: TGTGCCAGCAGCCTCATGCAGCGGGCGACGTACACAGATACGCAGTATTTT. Its protein is CASSLMQRATYTDTQYF.

The chain joins TRBV20-1 to TRBJ2-1; TRBD2 is a possible D gene (6 bases). Germline V lookup: CDR1 DFQATT, CDR2 SNEGSKA (reference sequence). V lost 6 bases and J lost 10, with 13 bases in between. This CDR3 contains 11 residues. CDR3 loop: CSASLGGEQFF. The CDR3 bases are TGCAGTGCATCCCTAGGAGGGGAGCAGTTCTTC.

The genes are TRBV4-2 and TRBJ2-7; maybe TRBD2 (6 bases). V was clipped by 0 bases and J by 4 bases, with 13 bases between them. This CDR3 is 15 amino acids long. CDR1 is LGHNA, CDR2 YNFKEQ, per germline. The CDR3 DNA reads TGTGCCAGCAGCCAAGACGGGCTAGCGAGTTACGAGCAGTACTTC. It translates to CASSQDGLASYEQYF.

This clone was seen only once. The chain is built from TRBV4-1 and TRBJ2-5, with unresolved D. Germline V gives CDR1 MGHRA, CDR2 YSYEKL. CDR3 length equals 14 residues. V was clipped by 1 base and J by 1 base, with 7 bases between them. This CDR3 reads CASSQAGFQETQYF. In DNA form, the CDR3 reads TGCGCCAGCAGCCAAGCAGGATTCCAAGAGACCCAGTACTTC.

This sequence joins TRBV6-5 and TRBJ1-1; a weak D match, TRBD1 (6 bases). Trimming stripped 0 bases from V and 4 bases from J, with 15 bases between. This CDR3 has 16 amino acids. Germline V lookup: CDR1 MNHEY, CDR2 SVGAGI. CDR3 bases: TGTGCCAGCAGTTACTCGAGGGCCGGGGGCCGCACTGAAGCTTTCTTT. Translated: CASSYSRAGGRTEAFF.

On this clone: The sample holds other DNA sequences that translate to the same CDR3. This CDR3 reads CASSLTGNQPQHF. DNA for the CDR3: TGTGCCAGCAGCTTGACAGGTAATCAGCCCCAGCATTTT. This sequence joins TRBV5-5 and TRBJ1-5; D is possibly TRBD1 (5 bases). CDR1 is SGHKS and CDR2 is YYEKEE in the germline V gene (reference sequence). This CDR3 has 13 residues. V lost 1 base, J lost 4 bases, and 6 bases lay in between.

A single count supports this clone. The chain has TRBV10-3 and TRBJ2-7; D is ambiguous. This CDR3 spans 11 amino acids. CDR1 and CDR2 (germline): ENHRY, SYGVKD. Trimming took 0 bases from V and 5 from J, leaving 2 bases between them. The CDR3 DNA is TGTGCCATCAGTGAGTCGAACGAGCAGTACTTC. It encodes CAISESNEQYF.

The chain links TRBV28 to TRBJ1-1; D may be TRBD1 (6 bases). Germline-derived CDR1 and CDR2 are MDHEN and SYDVKM. The CDR3 sequence is 14 residues long. Between the trimmed V and J ends, which lost 6 bases and 10 bases, there was a span of 21 bases. The CDR3 sequence: CASSTQGFGGGAFF. The CDR3 DNA reads as TGTGCCAGCAGCACCCAGGGTTTTGGAGGGGGAGCTTTCTTT.

The V and J genes are TRBV6-1 and TRBJ2-7; perhaps TRBD1 as D (6 bases). The CDR3 covers 13 residues. V gave up 6 bases and J gave up 6 bases, with 15 bases separating them. The germline V gene encodes CDR1 MNHNS and CDR2 SASEGT. The DNA for the CDR3 is TGTGCCAGCAGGTACAGGGTGGGTTCCGAGCAGTACTTC. Its protein product is CASRYRVGSEQYF.

The chain links TRBV5-1 to TRBJ2-1; TRBD2 matches at 10 bases. The CDR3 runs 15 residues. V trimming: 4 bases; J trimming: 6 bases; junction bases outside the gene matches: 7. The germline V gene has CDR1 SGHRS and CDR2 YFSETQ. CDR3 nucleotides: TGCGCCAGCAGCCCGGACTTAGCGGGAGGCAATGAGCAGTTCTTC. It specifies CASSPDLAGGNEQFF.

The gene calls are TRBV28 and TRBJ2-7, with TRBD1 matching 7 bases. CDR1 is MDHEN and CDR2 is SYDVKM in the germline V gene. The trim removed 7 bases at V and 3 bases at J, leaving 6 bases unmatched. The CDR3 has 13 amino acids. The CDR3: CASTDGTVYEQYF. In nucleotides, the CDR3 is TGTGCCAGCACCGATGGGACAGTCTACGAGCAGTACTTC.

V and J are TRBV5-1 and TRBJ1-1; D call uncertain. The CDR3 consists of 15 residues. Trimming took 3 bases from V and 1 from J, leaving 13 bases between them. In germline, CDR1 is SGHRS, CDR2 YFSETQ. The CDR3 nucleotides are TGCGCCAGCAGCTCGGAAGCGGTAGGGAACACTGAAGCTTTCTTT. Residues: CASSSEAVGNTEAFF.

The rearrangement links TRBV19 to TRBJ2-2; 11 bases align to TRBD2. In germline, CDR1 is LNHDA, CDR2 SQIVND (reference sequence). J lost 4 bases, V lost 7 bases, and 8 bases had no gene match. This CDR3 has 16 residues. The CDR3 loop is CASNKLAGVSTGELFF. As DNA, the CDR3 is TGTGCCAGTAATAAACTAGCGGGAGTTAGCACCGGGGAGCTGTTTTTT.

This clone was detected once. CDR3 amino acids: CSASDGYTF. CDR3 nucleotides: TGCAGTGCTAGCGATGGCTACACCTTC. This rearrangement joins TRBV20-1 to TRBJ1-2; unclear D gene. Germline lookup yields CDR1 DFQATT and CDR2 SNEGSKA (reference sequence). This CDR3 contains 9 residues. Trimming shortened V by 3 bases and J by 6 bases, and 2 bases separated the two germline ends.

V and J are TRBV25-1 and TRBJ2-3; a possible D gene is TRBD1 (6 bases). The CDR3 is 15 residues long. Germline CDR1 and CDR2: MGHDK and SYGVNS. V shed 2 bases and J shed 5 bases, with 14 bases lying between them. The chain's CDR3 is CASSEQGRLKDTQYF. In DNA, the CDR3 is TGTGCCAGCAGTGAACAGGGGAGATTGAAAGATACGCAGTATTTT.